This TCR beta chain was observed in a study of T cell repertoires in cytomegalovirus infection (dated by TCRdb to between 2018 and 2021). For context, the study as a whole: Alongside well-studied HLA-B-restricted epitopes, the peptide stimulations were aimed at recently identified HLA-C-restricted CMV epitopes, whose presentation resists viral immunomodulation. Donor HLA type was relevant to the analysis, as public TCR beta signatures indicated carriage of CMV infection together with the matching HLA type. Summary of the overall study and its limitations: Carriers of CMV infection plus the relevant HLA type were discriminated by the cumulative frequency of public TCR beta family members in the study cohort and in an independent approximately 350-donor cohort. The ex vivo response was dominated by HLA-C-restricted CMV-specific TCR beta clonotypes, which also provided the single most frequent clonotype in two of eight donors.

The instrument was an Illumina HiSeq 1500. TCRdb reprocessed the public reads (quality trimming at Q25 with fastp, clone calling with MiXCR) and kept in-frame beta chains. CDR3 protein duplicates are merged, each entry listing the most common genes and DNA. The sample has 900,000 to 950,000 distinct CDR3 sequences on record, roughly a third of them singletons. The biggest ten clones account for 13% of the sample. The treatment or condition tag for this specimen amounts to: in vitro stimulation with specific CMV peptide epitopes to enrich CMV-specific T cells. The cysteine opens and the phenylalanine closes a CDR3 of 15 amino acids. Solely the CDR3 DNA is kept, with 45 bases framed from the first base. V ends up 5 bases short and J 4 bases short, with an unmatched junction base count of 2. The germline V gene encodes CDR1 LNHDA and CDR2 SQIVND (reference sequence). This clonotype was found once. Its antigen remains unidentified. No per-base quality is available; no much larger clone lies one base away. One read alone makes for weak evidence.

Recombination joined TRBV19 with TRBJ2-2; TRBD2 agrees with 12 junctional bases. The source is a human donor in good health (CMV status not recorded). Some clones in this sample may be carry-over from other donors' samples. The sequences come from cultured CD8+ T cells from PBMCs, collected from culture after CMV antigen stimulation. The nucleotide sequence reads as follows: TGTGCCAGTAGTGGGACTAGCGGGCTCACCGGGGAGCTGTTTTTT. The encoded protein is CASSGTSGLTGELFF.